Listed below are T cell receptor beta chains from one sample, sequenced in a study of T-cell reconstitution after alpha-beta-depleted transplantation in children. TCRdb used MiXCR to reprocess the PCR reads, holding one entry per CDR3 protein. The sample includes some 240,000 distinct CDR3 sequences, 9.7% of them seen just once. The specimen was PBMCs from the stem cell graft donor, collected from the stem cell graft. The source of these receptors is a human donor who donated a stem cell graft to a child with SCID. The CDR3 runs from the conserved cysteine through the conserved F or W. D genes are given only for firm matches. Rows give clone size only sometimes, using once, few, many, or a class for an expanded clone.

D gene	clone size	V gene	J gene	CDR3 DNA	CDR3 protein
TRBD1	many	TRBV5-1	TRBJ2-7	TGCGCCAGCAGCGTCGCCGGGACAGAAACCTACGAGCAGTACTTC	CASSVAGTETYEQYF
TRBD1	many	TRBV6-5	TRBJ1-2	TGTGCCAGCAGTTACAGGGACAGGGGTGTGGGCTACACCTTC	CASSYRDRGVGYTF
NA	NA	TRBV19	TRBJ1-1	TGTGCCAGTAGTAGGGACCAGGGGAACACTGAAGCTTTCTTT	CASSRDQGNTEAFF
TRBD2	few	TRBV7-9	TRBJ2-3	TGTGCCAGCAGCCCGCGGGGGGGCCGAGATACGCAGTATTTT	CASSPRGGRDTQYF
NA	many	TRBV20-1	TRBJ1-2	TGCAGTGTTACACCGCCGATAACAGGGACTTATGGCTACACCTTC	CSVTPPITGTYGYTF
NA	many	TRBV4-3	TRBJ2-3	TGCGCCAGCAGCCAAACCTACTCTCACCGGGGGAGCACAGATACGCAGTATTTT	CASSQTYSHRGSTDTQYF
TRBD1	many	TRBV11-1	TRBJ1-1	TGTGCCAGCAGCCCAAAGACAGGGGGCACTGAAGCTTTCTTT	CASSPKTGGTEAFF
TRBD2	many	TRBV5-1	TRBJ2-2	TGCGCCAGCAGCTCCCGTCCCAATCCTAGCGGCGGAACCGGGGAGCTGTTTTTT	CASSSRPNPSGGTGELFF
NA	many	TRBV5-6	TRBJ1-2	TGTGCCAGCAGACCCCCCCTTACCGGGAGATACCATGGCTACACCTTC	CASRPPLTGRYHGYTF
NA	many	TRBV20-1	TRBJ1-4	TGCAGTGCTAGAGTCCCCGGGGATGAAAAACTGTTTTTT	CSARVPGDEKLFF
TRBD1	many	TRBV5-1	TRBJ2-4	TGCGCCAGCAGTTACGCCCCGACAGGGGATGGAAGGAACATTCAGTACTTC	CASSYAPTGDGRNIQYF
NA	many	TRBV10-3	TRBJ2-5	TGTGCCATCAGTGAGTCGACTCTGCGGCGAGGCGGGGAGACCCAGTACTTC	CAISESTLRRGGETQYF
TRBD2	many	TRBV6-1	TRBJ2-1	TGTGCCAGCAGGCGGGGGGGTTTTGGGAATGAGCAGTTCTTC	CASRRGGFGNEQFF
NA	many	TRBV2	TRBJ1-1	TGTGCCAGCAGTGAAGCGGGACAGAACACTGAAGCTTTCTTT	CASSEAGQNTEAFF
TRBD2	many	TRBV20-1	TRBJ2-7	TGCAGTGCTAGAGACCTAGCGGGGGATCGGGCCTACGAGCAGTACTTC	CSARDLAGDRAYEQYF
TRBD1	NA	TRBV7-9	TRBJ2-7	TGTGCCAGCACCACCCCGGGACAGGGGGAAGAGCAGTACTTC	CASTTPGQGEEQYF
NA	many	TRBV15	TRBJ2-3	TGTGCCACCAGCAGGGCTTATAGCACAGATACGCAGTATTTT	CATSRAYSTDTQYF
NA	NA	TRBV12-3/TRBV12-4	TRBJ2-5	TGTGCCAGCGGCTGGGACCGAGAGACCCAGTACTTC	CASGWDRETQYF
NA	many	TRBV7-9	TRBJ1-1	TGTGCCAGCAGCTTAGAGGTCCGGAACACTGAAGCTTTCTTT	CASSLEVRNTEAFF
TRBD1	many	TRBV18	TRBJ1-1	TGTGCCAGCTCAGGGCAGGGGGACACTGAAGCTTTCTTT	CASSGQGDTEAFF
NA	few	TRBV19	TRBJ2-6	TGTGCCAGTAGTATAGAAACAGGGTCTGGGGCCAACGTCCTGACTTTC	CASSIETGSGANVLTF
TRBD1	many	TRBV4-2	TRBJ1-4	TGTGCCAGCAGTCAGACAGGGGGGCATGAAAAACTGTTTTTT	CASSQTGGHEKLFF
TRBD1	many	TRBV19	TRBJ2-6	TGTGCCAGTAGTCCCGGGACAGCGAGCTCTGGGGCCAACGTCCTGACTTTC	CASSPGTASSGANVLTF
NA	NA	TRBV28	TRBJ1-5	TGTGCCAGCAGGCCAGACAGTAGCAATCAGCCCCAGCATTTT	CASRPDSSNQPQHF
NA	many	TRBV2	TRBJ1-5	TGTGCCAGCAGTGCCAGGGCAGGCAATCAGCCCCAGCATTTT	CASSARAGNQPQHF
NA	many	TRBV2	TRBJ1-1	TGTGCCAGCAACCTAGGGAAGGTAGACATGAACACTGAAGCTTTCTTT	CASNLGKVDMNTEAFF
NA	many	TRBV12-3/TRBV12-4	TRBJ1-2	TGTGCCAGCAGTTTAGGCAGGGTAAACGGCTACACCTTC	CASSLGRVNGYTF
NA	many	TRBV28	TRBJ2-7	TGTGCCAGCGTTGTCGGGTCCTCCTACGAGCAGTACTTC	CASVVGSSYEQYF
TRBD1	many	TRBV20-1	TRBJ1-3	TGCAGTGCGCAGACAGGGGTTGCCTATGGCTCTGGAAACACCATATATTTT	CSAQTGVAYGSGNTIYF
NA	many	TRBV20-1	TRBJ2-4	TGCAGTGCCTCGGGACTGACTGGAAACATTCAGTACTTC	CSASGLTGNIQYF
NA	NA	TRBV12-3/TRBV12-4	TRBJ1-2	TGTGCCAGCAGCCGGGGAGGATCATACTCAGGGAACTATGGCTACACCTTC	CASSRGGSYSGNYGYTF
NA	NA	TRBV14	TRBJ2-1	TGTGCCAGCAGCCAAGTACGGTACAATGAGCAGTTCTTC	CASSQVRYNEQFF
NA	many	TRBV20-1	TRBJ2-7	TGCAGTGCTAGACGGAACTCCTACGAGCAGTACTTC	CSARRNSYEQYF
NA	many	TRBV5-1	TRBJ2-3	TGCGCCAGCAGCCCCCCGGGCACCACAGATACGCAGTATTTT	CASSPPGTTDTQYF
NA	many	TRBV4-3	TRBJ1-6	TGCGCCAGCAGCCAAGATCACGGGGGAGTTTCACCCCTCCACTTT	CASSQDHGGVSPLHF
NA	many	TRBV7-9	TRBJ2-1	TGTGCCAGCAGCTTAGGGGGGGCTTGGCAGTTCTTC	CASSLGGAWQFF
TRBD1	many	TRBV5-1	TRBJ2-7	TGCGCCAGCAGCTTGGCCGGGACAGACTACGAGCAGTACTTC	CASSLAGTDYEQYF
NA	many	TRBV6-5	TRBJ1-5	TGTGCCAGCATCGGGACCTCCCGGTGGCCCCAGCATTTT	CASIGTSRWPQHF
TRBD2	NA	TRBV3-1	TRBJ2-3	TGTGCCAGCCGCCCCGGGGGGAGCACAGATACGCAGTATTTT	CASRPGGSTDTQYF
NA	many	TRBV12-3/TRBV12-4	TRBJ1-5	TGTGCCAGCAGTCAGCTAGGACCTACGGGCAATCAGCCCCAGCATTTT	CASSQLGPTGNQPQHF
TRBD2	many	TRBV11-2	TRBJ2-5	TGTGCCAGCAGCTTGTGGGCTAGCGGGGGGATAGAGACCCAGTACTTC	CASSLWASGGIETQYF
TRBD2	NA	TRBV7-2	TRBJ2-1	TGTGCCAGCAGCCTAGGGACTATCTACAATGAGCAGTTCTTC	CASSLGTIYNEQFF
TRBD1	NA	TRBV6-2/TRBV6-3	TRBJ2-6	TGTGCCAGCCAGACAGGGGGCAACTCTGGGGCCAACGTCCTGACTTTC	CASQTGGNSGANVLTF
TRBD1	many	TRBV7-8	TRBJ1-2	TGTGCCAGCAGCTCTGAGAACAGGGGCCTCAACTATGGCTACACCTTC	CASSSENRGLNYGYTF
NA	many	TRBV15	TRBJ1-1	TGTGCCACATCTGGGACGGCGAACACTGAAGCTTTCTTT	CATSGTANTEAFF